These 31 T cell receptor beta chains originate from one sample sequenced in a study. From the RT-PCR reads, TCRdb called clonotypes with MiXCR, one entry per CDR3 protein. The sample records fewer than 800,000 distinct CDR3 sequences, 13% to 15% being singletons. Sequencing used memory CD4+ T cells from blood. These receptors all stem from a female donor in good health, serving as a healthy control.

This clonotype was seen ten or more times. This chain uses TRBV7-2 with TRBJ2-5, with D tentatively TRBD2 (6 bases). This CDR3 spans 15 amino acids. The germline V and J ends were trimmed by 1 base and 1 base, with 10 bases remaining between them. CDR1 is SGHTA and CDR2 is FQGNSA in the germline V gene. CDR3 in DNA: TGTGCCAGCAGCTTAGGCAACGGGGGCCAAGAGACCCAGTACTTC. Amino acids: CASSLGNGGQETQYF.

The sample holds a few counts of this clonotype. J is TRBJ1-2 and V is TRBV28; D ambiguous. Trimming pared 6 bases from V and 8 bases from J, leaving 19 bases between. CDR1 MDHEN and CDR2 SYDVKM come from the germline V gene. The CDR3 length is 14 residues. The CDR3 DNA sequence: TGTGCCAGCAGAACCCCCGGGCCCCGGAAAGGCTACACCTTC. It translates to CASRTPGPRKGYTF.

In its sample, this clonotype was seen many times. The chain employs TRBV12-3 or TRBV12-4 and TRBJ2-7; 7 positions match TRBD2. Trimming at V came to 3 bases and at J to 5 bases, leaving 10 bases not matched to a gene. CDR3 length: 15 residues. CDR3: CASSFLGRGRNEQYF. The CDR3 bases are TGTGCCAGCAGTTTCCTGGGGAGGGGTCGGAACGAGCAGTACTTC.

This clonotype was observed at least ten times. The chain has TRBV10-3 and TRBJ1-1; D is unresolved. The CDR3 is made up of 14 amino acids. Trimming took off 7 bases at V and 4 bases at J, with 16 bases between the two ends. Germline assignment: CDR1 ENHRY and CDR2 SYGVKD. In nucleotides, the CDR3 is TGTGCCATCACCGACCTAGGCACGGGCACTGAAGCTTTCTTT. It codes for CAITDLGTGTEAFF.

This clonotype has just a few counts. The chain links TRBV7-9 to TRBJ2-1; 7 bases agree with TRBD2. This CDR3 region has 16 residues. V lost 1 base to trimming and J lost 3 bases; unmatched junction nucleotides: 6. The V gene's germline CDR1 is SEHNR and CDR2 FQNEAQ (reference sequence). CDR3 amino acids: CASSLGTGGGYNEQFF. The CDR3 DNA follows: TGTGCCAGCAGCTTAGGAACGGGCGGGGGCTACAATGAGCAGTTCTTC.

This clonotype was observed a single time. The genes are TRBV7-2 and TRBJ1-1; no definite D call. This CDR3 has 15 amino acids. From germline, CDR1 is SGHTA and CDR2 FQGNSA. V lost 1 base to trimming and J lost 5 bases, with 14 bases between them. The CDR3 is CASSLVWTLGTEAFF. The CDR3 DNA reads TGTGCCAGCAGCTTAGTGTGGACCCTGGGAACTGAAGCTTTCTTT. Drawing the rest from reference TRBV7-2 and TRBJ1-1, the complete variable domain is GAGVSQSPSNKVTEKGKDVELRCDPISGHTALYWYRQSLGQGLEFLIYFQGNSAPDKSGLPSDRFSAERTGGSVSTLTIQRTQQEDSAVYLCASSLVWTLGTEAFFGQGTRLTVV.

This clonotype occurred many times. The chain is built from TRBV12-3 or TRBV12-4 and TRBJ2-3, with D unclear. V shed 6 bases and J shed 1 base, with 23 bases lying between them. The CDR3 has 18 residues. The CDR3 nucleotides read TGTGCCAGCAGCCCAATCCCCCGACTTTTCATGGGCACAGATACGCAGTATTTT. The encoded protein is CASSPIPRLFMGTDTQYF.

This clonotype occurred many times. V and J are TRBV6-5 and TRBJ2-1; a possible D gene is TRBD2 (6 bases). Germline V CDR1 and CDR2: MNHEY, SVGAGI. V was shortened by 3 bases and J by 8 bases, with 14 bases between the two germline ends. The CDR3 consists of 14 residues. CDR3 nucleotide sequence: TGTGCCAGCAGTTATGGGACGGAGGGCGATGAGCAGTTCTTC. Amino acid sequence: CASSYGTEGDEQFF.

In its sample, this clonotype was seen many times. V is TRBV15 and J is TRBJ2-1; 14 nucleotides match TRBD2. From germline, CDR1 is LNHNV and CDR2 YYDKDF (reference sequence). The CDR3 sequence is 20 residues long. V gave up 0 bases and J gave up 4 bases; unmatched junction bases: 11. The CDR3 DNA reads TGTGCCACCAGCAGAGATCTTCCGGGACTAGCGGGAGTGGGATACAATGAGCAGTTCTTC. Protein: CATSRDLPGLAGVGYNEQFF.

The chain links TRBV30 to TRBJ2-4; D unclear. Trimming took off 1 base at V and 7 bases at J, with 11 bases between the two ends. The CDR3 runs 13 residues. CDR1 GTSNPN and CDR2 SVGIG come from the germline V gene (reference sequence). This CDR3 is CAWSGGFGNIQYF. CDR3 sequence (DNA): TGTGCCTGGAGTGGTGGGTTTGGCAACATTCAGTACTTC. The whole variable domain, filled in from reference TRBV30 and TRBJ2-4, reads SQTIHQWPATLVQPVGSPLSLECTVEGTSNPNLYWYRQAAGRGLQLLFYSVGIGQISSEVPQNLSASRPQDRQFILSSKKLLLSDSGFYLCAWSGGFGNIQYFGAGTRLSVL.

The chain employs TRBV7-2 and TRBJ2-5; D may be TRBD2 (6 bases). Trimming took 5 bases from V and 2 from J, leaving 12 bases between them. Germline CDR1 reads SGHTA; CDR2 reads FQGNSA. This CDR3 region has 14 residues. The CDR3 sequence: CASSTQLAQETQYF. Here the CDR3 DNA reads TGTGCCAGCAGCACCCAACTAGCACAAGAGACCCAGTACTTC. The entire variable domain, with the rest obtained from reference TRBV7-2 and TRBJ2-5, is as follows: GAGVSQSPSNKVTEKGKDVELRCDPISGHTALYWYRQSLGQGLEFLIYFQGNSAPDKSGLPSDRFSAERTGGSVSTLTIQRTQQEDSAVYLCASSTQLAQETQYFGPGTRLLVL.

This clonotype was seen a few times. V gene TRBV4-1 combines with J gene TRBJ2-5, with 7 bases identical to TRBD2. The germline gives CDR1 MGHRA, CDR2 YSYEKL. J gave up 0 bases and V 4 bases, and 2 bases lay outside the gene matches. CDR3 size: 14 residues. CDR3 DNA sequence: TGCGCCAGCAGCCGTAGCGGGTACCAAGAGACCCAGTACTTC. This encodes CASSRSGYQETQYF.

There are a few counts of this clonotype. One end of the junction varies from germline; a read error may be responsible. V is TRBV12-3 or TRBV12-4 and J is TRBJ2-1; perhaps D is TRBD1 or TRBD2 (6 bases each). This CDR3 has 12 amino acids. In DNA form, the CDR3 reads TGTGCCAGCAGGTTAGGGGGGAATGAGCAGTTCTTC. As protein: CASRLGGNEQFF.

This clonotype was detected only a few times. The chain is built from TRBV11-2 and TRBJ2-1, with D tentatively TRBD2 (6 bases). V was pared by 6 bases and J by 1 base, with 19 bases between. This CDR3 region has 17 residues. Germline loops: CDR1 SGHAT, CDR2 FQNNGV. In nucleotides, the CDR3 is TGTGCCAGCAGTACCGGGACTGGGGATTTATCCTACAATGAGCAGTTCTTC. It translates to CASSTGTGDLSYNEQFF.

This clonotype occurred a few times. CDR3 residues: CSAALRDEQFF. Written as DNA, the CDR3 is TGCAGTGCTGCCTTAAGGGATGAGCAGTTCTTC. J is TRBJ2-1 and V is TRBV20-1; D call uncertain. Germline CDR1 and CDR2: DFQATT and SNEGSKA (reference sequence). This CDR3 is built from 11 residues. Trimming left V 5 bases short and J 8 bases short, with 10 bases between.

This clonotype was seen only a few times. The CDR3 is CSARTTGLSTEAFF. CDR3 DNA sequence: TGCAGTGCTAGAACTACAGGGTTGAGCACTGAAGCTTTCTTT. The chain joins TRBV20-1 to TRBJ1-1, with a tentative D call TRBD1 (6 bases). Trimming shortened V by 2 bases and J by 4 bases, and 14 bases separated the two germline ends. The germline V gene encodes CDR1 DFQATT and CDR2 SNEGSKA (reference sequence). The CDR3 is 14 residues long.

The sample holds a few counts of this clonotype. This chain joins TRBV20-1 and TRBJ2-1; D possibly corresponds to TRBD2 (7 bases). This CDR3 is built from 18 residues. V shed 1 base and J shed 3 bases, with 22 bases lying between them. Germline CDR1 reads DFQATT; CDR2 reads SNEGSKA (reference sequence). The CDR3 spells CSARVTPGAGAGYNEQFF. CDR3 nucleotide sequence: TGCAGTGCTAGAGTGACCCCGGGGGCGGGAGCCGGCTACAATGAGCAGTTCTTC.

Concerning this clonotype: A much larger clone differs by one base, so this may be a read error. The chain employs TRBV12-3 or TRBV12-4 and TRBJ2-5; D may be TRBD2 (5 bases). The CDR3 spans 13 residues. The CDR3 loop reads CACSLAHGETQYF. CDR3 bases: TGTGCCTGCAGTTTAGCGCACGGGGAGACCCAGTACTTC.

V is TRBV10-1 and J is TRBJ2-1; D is unresolved. Trimming left V 0 bases short and J 6 bases short, with 12 bases between. The CDR3 has 15 amino acids. Germline V gives CDR1 WNHNN, CDR2 SYGVQD (reference sequence). DNA for the CDR3: TGCGCCAGCAGTGAGTCGGTAGGGCTGAGCAATGAGCAGTTCTTC. It encodes CASSESVGLSNEQFF.

The chain employs TRBV28 and TRBJ2-7; the match to TRBD1 covers 7 bases. V trimming: 7 bases; J trimming: 5 bases; junction bases outside the gene matches: 20. CDR1 MDHEN and CDR2 SYDVKM come from the germline V gene. The CDR3 loop spans 17 amino acids. The CDR3 DNA follows: TGTGCCAGCACTAACCCAGGCCGACAGGGTATTTCGAACGAGCAGTACTTC. As protein: CASTNPGRQGISNEQYF.

This clonotype came up many times. CDR3 nucleotide sequence: TGCGCCAGCAGCTTGGAAGCGGGCCCCCAAGAGACCCAGTACTTC. Its protein product is CASSLEAGPQETQYF. V and J are TRBV5-1 and TRBJ2-5, with D maybe TRBD2 (6 bases). CDR1 and CDR2 (germline): SGHRS, YFSETQ. CDR3 size: 15 residues. The V gene lost 0 bases and the J gene lost 1 base, with 10 bases spanning the gap.

This clonotype was found a few times. This chain uses TRBV5-6 with TRBJ2-7, with TRBD1 as a possible D gene (5 bases). CDR3 length: 15 residues. Germline lookup yields CDR1 SGHDT and CDR2 YYEEEE. V was shortened by 1 base and J by 7 bases, with 18 bases between the two germline ends. In DNA form, the CDR3 reads TGTGCCAGCAGCTTGATGGGGCCCCAATTGGGGGAGCAGTACTTC. Its translation is CASSLMGPQLGEQYF.

This clonotype was counted a few times. The J gene is TRBJ2-1, the V gene TRBV28, with 9 bases fitting TRBD2. The germline gives CDR1 MDHEN, CDR2 SYDVKM. V shed 7 bases, J shed 6 bases, and the junction held 13 bases outside the gene matches. The CDR3 spans 16 residues. Here the CDR3 DNA reads TGTGCCAGCATACTGGGGGTAGCGGGAGAGTCCAATGAGCAGTTCTTC. Translating gives CASILGVAGESNEQFF.

This clonotype was seen a handful of times. This chain joins TRBV7-3 and TRBJ2-3; 13 bases are shared with TRBD2. Germline CDR1 SGHTA, CDR2 FQGTGA. V was clipped by 5 bases and J by 1 base; unmatched bases: 9. The CDR3 spans 18 residues. CDR3 nucleotides: TGTGCCAGCAGCGCCTCGGGACTAGCGGGATGGGGCACAGATACGCAGTATTTT. This sequence encodes CASSASGLAGWGTDTQYF.

This clonotype has ten or more counts. V is TRBV29-1 and J is TRBJ2-6; D is unresolved. V was trimmed by 2 bases and J by 2 bases, leaving 7 bases between them. This CDR3 has 14 residues. In germline, CDR1 is SQVTM, CDR2 ANQGSEA. The CDR3 here is CSVESFTGANVLTF. DNA of the CDR3: TGCAGCGTTGAATCGTTTACTGGGGCCAACGTCCTGACTTTC.

This clonotype was seen repeatedly, ten times or more. CDR3 residues: CASSFGRQGYAKNIQYF. DNA for the CDR3: TGTGCCAGCAGCTTCGGCAGGCAGGGTTATGCCAAAAACATTCAGTACTTC. This chain joins TRBV7-2 and TRBJ2-4; D is perhaps TRBD1 (5 bases). This CDR3 is 17 amino acids long. Trimming stripped 3 bases from V and 1 base from J, with 16 bases between. Per germline, CDR1 SGHTA and CDR2 FQGNSA.

This clonotype appeared a few times. The chain joins TRBV5-1 to TRBJ2-2, with 7 bases lining up with TRBD1. The CDR3 sequence is 18 residues long. Germline lookup yields CDR1 SGHRS and CDR2 YFSETQ. V lost 1 base, J lost 4 bases, and 13 bases stayed unmatched. The CDR3 is CASSLIPTGRVGTGELFF. CDR3 DNA sequence: TGCGCCAGCAGCTTGATTCCGACAGGGCGGGTAGGCACCGGGGAGCTGTTTTTT.

The chain recombines TRBV11-2 with TRBJ2-2; 9 bases are shared with TRBD1. This CDR3 is 15 amino acids long. Trimming at V came to 5 bases and at J to 4 bases, leaving 5 bases not matched to a gene. CDR1 is SGHAT and CDR2 is FQNNGV in the germline V gene. This chain's CDR3 is CASSADRGGTGELFF. The CDR3 nucleotides are TGTGCCAGCAGCGCGGACAGGGGAGGCACCGGGGAGCTGTTTTTT.

This clonotype occurred a few times. This chain joins TRBV7-9 and TRBJ1-2, with D unclear. Trimming left V 1 base short and J 4 bases short, with 10 bases between. Germline V gene lookup returns CDR1 SEHNR and CDR2 FQNEAQ (reference sequence). The CDR3 length is 14 residues. CDR3: CASSLGLGLYGYTF. CDR3 bases: TGTGCCAGCAGCTTAGGTCTCGGACTCTATGGCTACACCTTC. Full variable domain (remainder filled in from reference TRBV7-9 and TRBJ1-2): DTGVSQNPRHKITKRGQNVTFRCDPISEHNRLYWYRQTLGQGPEFLTYFQNEAQLEKSRLLSDRFSAERPKGSFSTLEIQRTEQGDSAMYLCASSLGLGLYGYTFGSGTRLTVV.

This clonotype was observed many times. The chain combines TRBV4-1 with TRBJ2-1; 9 nucleotides align to TRBD2. The CDR3 sequence is 16 residues long. The V segment lost 4 bases and the J segment 0 bases; nucleotides outside the gene matches: 4. Germline CDR1 is MGHRA and CDR2 is YSYEKL. CDR3 protein: CASSPIAGVSYNEQFF. The CDR3 nucleotides are TGCGCCAGCAGCCCGATAGCGGGAGTCTCCTACAATGAGCAGTTCTTC.

This clonotype was observed at least ten times. This chain joins TRBV7-3 and TRBJ1-1; perhaps TRBD1 as D (5 bases). The CDR3 is 14 amino acids. The germline CDR1 and CDR2 sequences are SGHTA and FQGTGA. V lost 5 bases to trimming and J lost 4 bases, with 14 bases between them. The CDR3 loop is CASSPRAGGTEAFF. The CDR3 DNA reads as TGTGCCAGCAGCCCCAGGGCGGGAGGCACTGAAGCTTTCTTT.